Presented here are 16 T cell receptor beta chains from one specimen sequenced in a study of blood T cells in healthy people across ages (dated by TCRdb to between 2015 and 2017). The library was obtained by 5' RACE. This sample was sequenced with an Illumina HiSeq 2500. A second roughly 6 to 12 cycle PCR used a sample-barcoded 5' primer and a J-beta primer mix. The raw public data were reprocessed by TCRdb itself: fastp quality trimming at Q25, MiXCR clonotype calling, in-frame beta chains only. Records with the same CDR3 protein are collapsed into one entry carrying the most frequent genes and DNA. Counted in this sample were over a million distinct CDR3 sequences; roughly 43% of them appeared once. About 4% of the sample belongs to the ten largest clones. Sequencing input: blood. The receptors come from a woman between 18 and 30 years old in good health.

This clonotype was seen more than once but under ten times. CDR3 in DNA: TGTGCCAGCAGTGCGGCCCCCGGGGGTGGCTACACCTTC. Its protein product is CASSAAPGGGYTF. The chain uses TRBV6-5 and TRBJ1-2; perhaps TRBD1 as D (5 bases). Germline V gene lookup returns CDR1 MNHEY and CDR2 SVGAGI. V lost 5 bases to trimming and J lost 7 bases, with 14 bases between them. This CDR3 spans 13 amino acids.

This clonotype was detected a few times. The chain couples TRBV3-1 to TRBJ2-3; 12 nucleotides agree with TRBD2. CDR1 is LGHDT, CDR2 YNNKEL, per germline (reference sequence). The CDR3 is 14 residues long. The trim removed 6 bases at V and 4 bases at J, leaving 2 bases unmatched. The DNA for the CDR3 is TGTGCCAGCAGGGGACTAGCGGGCGCAGATACGCAGTATTTT. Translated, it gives CASRGLAGADTQYF.

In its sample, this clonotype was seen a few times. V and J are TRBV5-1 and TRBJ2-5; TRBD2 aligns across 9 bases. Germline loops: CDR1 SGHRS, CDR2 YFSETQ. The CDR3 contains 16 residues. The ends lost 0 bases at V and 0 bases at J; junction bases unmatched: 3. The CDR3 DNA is TGCGCCAGCAGCTTGGCGGCTAGCGGGAACCAAGAGACCCAGTACTTC. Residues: CASSLAASGNQETQYF.

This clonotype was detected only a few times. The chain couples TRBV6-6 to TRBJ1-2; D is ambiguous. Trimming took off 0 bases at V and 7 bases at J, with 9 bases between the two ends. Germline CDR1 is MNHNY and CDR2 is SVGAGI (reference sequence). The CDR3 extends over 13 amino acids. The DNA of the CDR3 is TGTGCCAGCAGTTACTCGAATGGTGGTGGCTACACCTTC. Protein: CASSYSNGGGYTF.

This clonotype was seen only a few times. CDR3: CASSLGTPVYEQYF. The CDR3 nucleotides are TGTGCCAGCAGCTTAGGGACTCCCGTTTACGAGCAGTACTTC. The chain joins TRBV11-2 to TRBJ2-4, with a tentative D call TRBD2 (5 bases). The last part of the DNA fits TRBJ2-7 better; the J call may be wrong. CDR3 length equals 14 residues. Germline CDR1 and CDR2: SGHAT and FQNNGV.

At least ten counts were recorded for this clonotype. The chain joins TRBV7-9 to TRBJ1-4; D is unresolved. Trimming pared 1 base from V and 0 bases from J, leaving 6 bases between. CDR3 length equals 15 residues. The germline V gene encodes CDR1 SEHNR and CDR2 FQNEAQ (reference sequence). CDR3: CASSLGVATNEKLFF. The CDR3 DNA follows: TGTGCCAGCAGCTTAGGAGTCGCAACTAATGAAAAACTGTTTTTT.

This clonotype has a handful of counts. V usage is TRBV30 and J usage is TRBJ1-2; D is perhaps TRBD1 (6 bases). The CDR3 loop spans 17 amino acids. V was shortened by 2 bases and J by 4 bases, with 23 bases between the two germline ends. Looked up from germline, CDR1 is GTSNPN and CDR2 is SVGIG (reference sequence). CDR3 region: CAWSSFADYRVGYGYTF. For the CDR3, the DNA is TGTGCCTGGAGTTCATTCGCCGATTACAGGGTTGGCTATGGCTACACCTTC.

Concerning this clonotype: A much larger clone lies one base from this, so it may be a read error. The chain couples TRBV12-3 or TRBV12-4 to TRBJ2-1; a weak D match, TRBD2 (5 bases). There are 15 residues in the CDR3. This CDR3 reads CASRLALGPSNEQFF. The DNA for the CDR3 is TGTGCCAGCAGGTTAGCGTTAGGGCCGTCCAATGAGCAGTTCTTC.

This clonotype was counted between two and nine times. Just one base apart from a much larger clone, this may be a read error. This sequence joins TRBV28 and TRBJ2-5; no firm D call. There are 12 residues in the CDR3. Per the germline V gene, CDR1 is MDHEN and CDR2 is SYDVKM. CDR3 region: CASRLFQETQYF. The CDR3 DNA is TGTGCCAGCAGGTTATTTCAAGAGACCCAGTACTTC.

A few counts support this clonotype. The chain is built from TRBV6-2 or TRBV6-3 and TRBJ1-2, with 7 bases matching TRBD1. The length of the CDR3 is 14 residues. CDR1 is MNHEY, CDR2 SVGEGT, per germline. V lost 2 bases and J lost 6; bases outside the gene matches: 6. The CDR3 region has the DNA TGTGCCAGCAGTTACAAGTCAGGGGGAGATGGCTACACCTTC. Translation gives CASSYKSGGDGYTF.

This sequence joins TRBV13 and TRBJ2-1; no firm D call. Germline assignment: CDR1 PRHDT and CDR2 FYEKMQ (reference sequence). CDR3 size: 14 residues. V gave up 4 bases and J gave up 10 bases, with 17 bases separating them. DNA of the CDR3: TGTGCCAGCAGCTCGAGGACCGACTCCTACGAGCAGTTCTTC. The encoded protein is CASSSRTDSYEQFF.

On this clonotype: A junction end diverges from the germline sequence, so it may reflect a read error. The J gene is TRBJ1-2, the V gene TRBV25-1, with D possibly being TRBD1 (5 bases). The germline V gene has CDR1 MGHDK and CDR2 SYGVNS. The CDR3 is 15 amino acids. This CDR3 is CSSSEARGILYGYTF. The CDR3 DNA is TGTTCCAGCAGTGAAGCACGGGGCATTCTATATGGCTACACCTTC.

CDR3 in amino acids: CASGPKFYEQYF. The CDR3 nucleotides are TGTGCCAGCGGCCCAAAGTTTTACGAGCAGTACTTC. The V call is TRBV28, the J call TRBJ2-7, with D unresolved. This CDR3 is 12 amino acids long. Germline lookup yields CDR1 MDHEN and CDR2 SYDVKM. The ends were cut back, 8 bases at V and 4 bases at J, with 12 bases in the middle.

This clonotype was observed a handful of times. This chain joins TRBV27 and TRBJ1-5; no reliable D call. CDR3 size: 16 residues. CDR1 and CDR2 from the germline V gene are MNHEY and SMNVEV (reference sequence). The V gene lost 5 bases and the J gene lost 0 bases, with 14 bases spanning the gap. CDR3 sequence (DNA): TGTGCCAGCAGTCCCCGGGAGTCTTATAGCAATCAGCCCCAGCATTTT. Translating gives CASSPRESYSNQPQHF.

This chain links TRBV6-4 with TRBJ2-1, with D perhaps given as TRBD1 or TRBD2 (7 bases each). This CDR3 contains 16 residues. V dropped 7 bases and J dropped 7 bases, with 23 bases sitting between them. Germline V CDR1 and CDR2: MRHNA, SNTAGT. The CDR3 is CASTLREGAGGNEQFF. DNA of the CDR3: TGTGCCAGCACCCTAAGGGAGGGGGCCGGTGGGAATGAGCAGTTCTTC.

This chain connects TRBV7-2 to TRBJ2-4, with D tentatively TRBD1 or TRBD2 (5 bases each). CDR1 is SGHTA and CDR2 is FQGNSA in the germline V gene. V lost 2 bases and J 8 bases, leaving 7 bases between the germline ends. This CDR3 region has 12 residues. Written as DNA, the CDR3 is TGTGCCAGCAGCTTAAGGGACGACATTCAGTACTTC. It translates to CASSLRDDIQYF.